Below, 27 T cell receptor beta chains from the same sample are listed, as sequenced in a study of blood T cells in healthy people across ages. A second PCR of 7 to 11 cycles used a sample-barcoded 5' primer and a J-beta primer mix. TCRdb redid the calling of the 5' RACE reads with MiXCR, one entry per CDR3 protein. Of around 1,500,000 distinct CDR3 sequences listed, about 40% are singletons. Sequenced: blood. These receptors came from a woman between 18 and 29 years old in good health.

The chain carries TRBV5-1 and TRBJ2-1, with 12 positions matching TRBD1. Germline loops: CDR1 SGHRS, CDR2 YFSETQ. This CDR3 spans 14 amino acids. V was clipped by 7 bases and J by 8 bases; unmatched bases: 7. Written as DNA, the CDR3 is TGCGCCAGCCAGTGGGGACAGGGGGCCTATGAGCAGTTCTTC. Translated, it gives CASQWGQGAYEQFF.

This chain links TRBV18 with TRBJ2-2, with 7 bases lining up with TRBD1. Germline CDR1 KGHSH, CDR2 LQKENI. V shed 1 base, J shed 3 bases, and the junction held 8 bases outside the gene matches. The CDR3 has 17 amino acids. The CDR3 DNA reads as TGTGCCAGCTCACCACGTAACAGGGGCGTAGACACCGGGGAGCTGTTTTTT. Its translation is CASSPRNRGVDTGELFF.

This clonotype was seen only a few times. This chain uses TRBV7-9 with TRBJ2-7; no clear D. CDR3 length: 15 residues. Trimming removed 0 bases at V and 4 bases at J, with 13 bases between. Germline CDR1 SEHNR, CDR2 FQNEAQ (reference sequence). Here the CDR3 reads CASSLALGGSYEQYF. The DNA of the CDR3 is TGTGCCAGCAGCTTAGCGCTTGGCGGCTCGTACGAGCAGTACTTC.

This clonotype came up a few times. The rearrangement links TRBV20-1 to TRBJ1-2, with 8 positions matching TRBD1. The V gene end was trimmed by 4 bases and the J gene end by 7 bases; junction bases not matched to a gene: 11. Germline V gives CDR1 DFQATT, CDR2 SNEGSKA (reference sequence). The CDR3 length is 14 residues. Here the CDR3 reads CSATGGGQGRGYTF. DNA for the CDR3: TGCAGTGCTACCGGAGGTGGACAGGGCCGTGGCTACACCTTC.

V usage is TRBV21-1 and J usage is TRBJ2-4; the D call TRBD2 from the table was never checked on the DNA. TRBV21-1 is labeled a pseudogene. The CDR3 runs to 20 residues. The CDR3 nucleotides read TGTGCCAGCAGCACCGGACTAGCGGTCCTAGACACCTTAGCCAAAAACATTCAGTACTTC. Translating gives CASSTGLAVLDTLAKNIQYF.

The chain carries TRBV20-1 and TRBJ2-7, with 9 positions matching TRBD2. Unmatched junction bases numbered 10, after V lost 3 bases and J lost 7 bases. This CDR3 contains 14 residues. Germline V gene lookup returns CDR1 DFQATT and CDR2 SNEGSKA (reference sequence). The CDR3 nucleotides read TGCAGTGCTAGCACTAGCGGGTTTACCTTTGAGCAGTACTTC. Residues: CSASTSGFTFEQYF.

V gene TRBV7-9 combines with J gene TRBJ2-7; the match to TRBD2 covers 12 bases. The J segment lost 3 bases and the V segment lost 5 bases, leaving 5 bases of the junction unmatched. The CDR3 is 15 amino acids. CDR1 is SEHNR, CDR2 FQNEAQ, per germline (reference sequence). CDR3 coding DNA: TGTGCCAGCAGCCTGACTAGCGGGAGTCTCTACGAGCAGTACTTC. It translates to CASSLTSGSLYEQYF.

Here the CDR3 DNA reads TGTGCCAGCAGCTTCGTGGCAGAGACCCAGTACTTC. It specifies CASSFVAETQYF. The chain is built from TRBV11-2 and TRBJ2-5; no clear D gene. Trimming removed 3 bases from V and 4 bases from J, with 6 bases in between. Looked up from germline, CDR1 is SGHAT and CDR2 is FQNNGV. The CDR3 runs 12 residues.

There are many counts of this clonotype. This rearrangement joins TRBV10-3 to TRBJ2-7, with D possibly being TRBD1 (6 bases). The V end was cut by 2 bases, the J end by 3 bases, with 14 bases between. CDR1 ENHRY and CDR2 SYGVKD come from the germline V gene. CDR3 length equals 15 residues. For the CDR3, the DNA is TGTGCCATCAGTGAGGGTCCAGGACAGAACTACGAGCAGTACTTC. Protein sequence: CAISEGPGQNYEQYF.

This clonotype was detected only a few times. V is TRBV7-9 and J is TRBJ2-5; 9 bases fit TRBD1. The CDR3 has 16 amino acids. Germline assignment: CDR1 SEHNR and CDR2 FQNEAQ (reference sequence). Unmatched junction bases numbered 16, after V lost 3 bases and J lost 11 bases. CDR3 bases: TGTGCCAGCAGCTTGGCCCCGGGACAGGGTCCCGAACAACAGTACTTC. This encodes CASSLAPGQGPEQQYF.

The chain has TRBV13 and TRBJ2-7; a weak D match, TRBD1 (6 bases). Germline values: CDR1 PRHDT, CDR2 FYEKMQ (reference sequence). The CDR3 has 15 amino acids. V lost 1 base and J 3 bases, leaving 13 bases between the germline ends. The CDR3 coding sequence is TGTGCCAGCAGCTTAGCCACACAGGGACGCTACGAGCAGTACTTC. The encoded protein is CASSLATQGRYEQYF.

The chain joins TRBV20-1 to TRBJ2-7; 12 nucleotides match TRBD2. Germline V gene lookup returns CDR1 DFQATT and CDR2 SNEGSKA (reference sequence). CDR3 length: 17 residues. V was clipped by 3 bases and J by 1 base; unmatched bases: 10. CDR3: CSARDPGTSGLSYEQYF. CDR3 DNA sequence: TGCAGTGCTAGGGACCCCGGGACTAGCGGGCTGTCCTACGAGCAGTACTTC.

This chain links TRBV6-5 with TRBJ1-6, with 10 nucleotides matching TRBD1. The V segment lost 5 bases and the J segment 6 bases; nucleotides outside the gene matches: 4. The CDR3 consists of 15 residues. Germline-derived CDR1 and CDR2 are MNHEY and SVGAGI. CDR3: CASSLGTGANSPLHF. As DNA, the CDR3 is TGTGCCAGCAGTCTCGGGACAGGGGCTAATTCACCCCTCCACTTT.

This chain uses TRBV28 with TRBJ2-1; 11 bases are shared with TRBD2. The germline CDR1 and CDR2 sequences are MDHEN and SYDVKM. The CDR3 is 18 residues long. V lost 7 bases, J lost 0 bases, and 11 bases stayed unmatched. Here the CDR3 DNA reads TGTGCCAGCACCCAAAGGGGACTAGCGGACTTCTCCTACAATGAGCAGTTCTTC. Translating it yields CASTQRGLADFSYNEQFF.

The chain employs TRBV5-8 and TRBJ1-2; D call uncertain. The CDR3 spans 12 residues. With 3 bases removed from V and 1 base from J, the gap between germline ends came to 4 bases. Germline values: CDR1 SGHTS, CDR2 YDEGEE. CDR3 in DNA: TGTGCCAGCAGCTCCTTTAACTATGGCTACACCTTC. Translation gives CASSSFNYGYTF.

DNA for the CDR3: TGTGCCAGCAGTTACGGACCGGACCCCATCTCCTACGAGCAGTACTTC. Amino acids: CASSYGPDPISYEQYF. The rearrangement uses TRBV6-5 and TRBJ2-5; D is uncertain. The J call could be wrong; TRBJ2-7 is a better fit for the DNA end. Germline CDR1 is MNHEY and CDR2 is SVGAGI. The CDR3 extends over 16 amino acids.

This clonotype was observed a handful of times. In nucleotides, the CDR3 is TGCAGTGCTAGCGCTGGGGGCGACACTGAAGCTTTCTTT. Translating it yields CSASAGGDTEAFF. This sequence joins TRBV20-1 and TRBJ1-1; a weak D match, TRBD1 (6 bases). The CDR3 runs 13 residues. V shed 3 bases and J shed 3 bases, with 11 bases lying between them. Germline V gene data show CDR1 as DFQATT and CDR2 as SNEGSKA (reference sequence).

CDR3 region: CASSQGQSSNYGYTF. CDR3 DNA: TGCGCCAGCAGCCAAGGCCAGTCGTCTAACTATGGCTACACCTTC. This chain links TRBV4-1 with TRBJ1-2, with no clear D. Germline CDR1 is MGHRA and CDR2 is YSYEKL. V lost 1 base to trimming and J lost 0 bases, with 9 bases between them. The CDR3 has 15 amino acids.

The chain carries TRBV20-1 and TRBJ1-6, with TRBD1 matching 8 bases. Unmatched junction bases numbered 8, after V lost 6 bases and J lost 10 bases. CDR1 is DFQATT, CDR2 SNEGSKA, per germline (reference sequence). The length of the CDR3 is 13 residues. The CDR3 sequence is CSAIPTGESPLHF. The CDR3 DNA sequence: TGCAGTGCGATCCCGACAGGGGAATCACCCCTCCACTTT.

This clonotype was seen only a few times. The chain links TRBV6-5 to TRBJ2-3; 9 bases align to TRBD1. The CDR3 runs 15 residues. The germline V gene encodes CDR1 MNHEY and CDR2 SVGAGI. The V and J ends lost 5 bases and 7 bases, in that order; junction bases with no gene match: 10. The CDR3 sequence: CASSAGTGRLYTQYF. The DNA for the CDR3 is TGTGCCAGCAGTGCCGGGACAGGGAGACTCTATACGCAGTATTTT.

The rearrangement joins TRBV3-1 to TRBJ2-7, with TRBD1 matching over 8 bases. There are 19 residues in the CDR3. Germline-derived CDR1 and CDR2 are LGHDT and YNNKEL (reference sequence). The V gene end was trimmed by 4 bases and the J gene end by 3 bases; junction bases not matched to a gene: 20. The CDR3 DNA follows: TGTGCCAGCAGCCCCCTCTCCTTACCCGGCAGGGGGCGGATCTACGAGCAGTACTTC. Translated: CASSPLSLPGRGRIYEQYF.

The chain recombines TRBV18 with TRBJ1-2; D uncertain. V was pared by 2 bases and J by 1 base, with 14 bases between. Germline V gene data show CDR1 as KGHSH and CDR2 as LQKENI. CDR3 length: 16 residues. The CDR3 sequence is CASSPTNTKFNYGYTF. The CDR3 coding sequence is TGTGCCAGCTCACCAACTAACACAAAATTTAACTATGGCTACACCTTC.

The chain is built from TRBV7-7 and TRBJ2-5; either TRBD1 or TRBD2 may fit D (6 bases each). Germline loops: CDR1 SSHAT, CDR2 FNYEAQ (reference sequence). The V end was cut by 6 bases, the J end by 12 bases, with 20 bases between. The CDR3 has 13 amino acids. The CDR3 nucleotides read TGTGCCAGCAGGCCTACCGGGGGCCTTTCCAAGTACTTC. Translated: CASRPTGGLSKYF. The variable domain in full, completed from reference TRBV7-7 and TRBJ2-5, reads GAGVSQSPRYKVTKRGQDVTLRCDPISSHATLYWYQQALGQGPEFLTYFNYEAQPDKSGLPSDRFSAERPEGSISTLTIQRTEQRDSAMYRCASRPTGGLSKYFGPGTRLLVL.

The chain employs TRBV11-2 and TRBJ2-5, with D perhaps TRBD1 (5 bases). From germline, CDR1 is SGHAT and CDR2 FQNNGV. V was pared by 4 bases and J by 11 bases, with 23 bases between. The length of the CDR3 is 15 residues. This CDR3 reads CASSWTRVLYNEQYF. Here the CDR3 DNA reads TGTGCCAGCAGCTGGACCAGGGTCCTATACAATGAGCAGTACTTC.

V is TRBV27 and J is TRBJ2-7; no clear D gene. The V end lost 6 bases, the J end lost 2 bases, and 14 bases lay between the germline ends. The CDR3 has 14 amino acids. Germline V lookup: CDR1 MNHEY, CDR2 SMNVEV (reference sequence). CDR3 coding DNA: TGTGCCAGCAGAAGGTTTATAGGCACCTACGAGCAGTACTTC. Its protein product is CASRRFIGTYEQYF.

In this sample, this clonotype turned up a few times. This chain links TRBV28 with TRBJ2-3, with D unresolved. V was pared by 5 bases and J by 2 bases, with 14 bases between. The CDR3 runs 15 residues. Germline V gives CDR1 MDHEN, CDR2 SYDVKM. Written as DNA, the CDR3 is TGTGCCAGCAGTCCCCTCATAGCCATCACAGATACGCAGTATTTT. As protein: CASSPLIAITDTQYF.

V and J are TRBV2 and TRBJ2-2; tentative D call: TRBD1 (6 bases). The CDR3 runs 14 residues. V lost 6 bases and J 5 bases, leaving 13 bases between the germline ends. Germline loops: CDR1 SNHLY, CDR2 FYNNEI. The CDR3 loop is CASSLGQMTGELFF. The CDR3 DNA sequence: TGTGCCAGCAGCCTTGGACAGATGACCGGGGAGCTGTTTTTT.